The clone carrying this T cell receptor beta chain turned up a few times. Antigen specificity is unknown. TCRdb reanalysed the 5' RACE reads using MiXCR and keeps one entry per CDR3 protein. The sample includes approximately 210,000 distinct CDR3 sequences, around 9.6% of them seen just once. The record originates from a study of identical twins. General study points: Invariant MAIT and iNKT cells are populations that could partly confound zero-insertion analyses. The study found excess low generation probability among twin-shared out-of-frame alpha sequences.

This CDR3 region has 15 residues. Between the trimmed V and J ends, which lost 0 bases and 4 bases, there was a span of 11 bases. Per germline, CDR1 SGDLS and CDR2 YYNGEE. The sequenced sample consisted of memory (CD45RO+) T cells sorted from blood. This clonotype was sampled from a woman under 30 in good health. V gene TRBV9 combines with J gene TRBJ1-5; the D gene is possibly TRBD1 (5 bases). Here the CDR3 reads CASSVDPGTNQPQHF. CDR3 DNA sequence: TGTGCCAGCAGCGTAGATCCGGGGACTAATCAGCCCCAGCATTTT.